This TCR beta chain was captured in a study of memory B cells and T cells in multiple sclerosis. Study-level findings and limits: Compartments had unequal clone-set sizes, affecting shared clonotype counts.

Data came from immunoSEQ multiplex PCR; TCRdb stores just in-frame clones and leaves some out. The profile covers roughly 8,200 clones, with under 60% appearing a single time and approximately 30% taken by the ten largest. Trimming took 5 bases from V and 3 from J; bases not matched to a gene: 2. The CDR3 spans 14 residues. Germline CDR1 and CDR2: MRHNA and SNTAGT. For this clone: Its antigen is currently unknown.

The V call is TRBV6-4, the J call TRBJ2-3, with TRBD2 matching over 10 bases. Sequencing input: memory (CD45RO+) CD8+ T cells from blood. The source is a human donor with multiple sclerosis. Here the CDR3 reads CASSSGGATDTQYF. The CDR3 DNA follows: TGTGCCAGCAGTAGCGGGGGGGCAACAGATACGCAGTATTTT.